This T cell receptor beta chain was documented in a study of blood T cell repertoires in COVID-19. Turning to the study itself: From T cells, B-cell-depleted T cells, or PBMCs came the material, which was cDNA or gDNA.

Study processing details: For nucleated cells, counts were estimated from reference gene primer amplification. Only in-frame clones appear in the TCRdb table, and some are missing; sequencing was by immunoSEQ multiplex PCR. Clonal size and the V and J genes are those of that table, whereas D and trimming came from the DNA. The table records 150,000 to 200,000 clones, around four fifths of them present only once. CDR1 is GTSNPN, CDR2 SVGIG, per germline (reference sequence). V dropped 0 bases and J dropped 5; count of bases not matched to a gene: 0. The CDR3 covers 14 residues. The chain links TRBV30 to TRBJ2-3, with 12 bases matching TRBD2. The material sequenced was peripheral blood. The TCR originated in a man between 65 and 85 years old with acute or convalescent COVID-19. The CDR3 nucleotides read TGTGCCTGGAGTGTACTAGCGGGAGGAGATACGCAGTATTTT. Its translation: CAWSVLAGGDTQYF.